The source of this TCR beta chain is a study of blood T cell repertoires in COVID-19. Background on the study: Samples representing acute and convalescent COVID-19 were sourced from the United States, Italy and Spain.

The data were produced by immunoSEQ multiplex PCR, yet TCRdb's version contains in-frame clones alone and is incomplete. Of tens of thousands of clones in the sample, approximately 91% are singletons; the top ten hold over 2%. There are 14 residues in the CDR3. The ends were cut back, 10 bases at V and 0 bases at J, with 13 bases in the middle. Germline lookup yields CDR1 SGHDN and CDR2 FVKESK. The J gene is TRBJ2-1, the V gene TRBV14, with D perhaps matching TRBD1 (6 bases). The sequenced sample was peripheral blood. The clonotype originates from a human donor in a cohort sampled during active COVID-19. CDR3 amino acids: CANHLTGSYNEQFF. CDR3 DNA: TGTGCCAACCATTTGACAGGCTCCTACAATGAGCAGTTCTTC.